This T cell receptor (beta chain) was observed in a study of blood T cell repertoires in COVID-19. On the study more broadly: PBMCs, B-cell-depleted T cells, or T cells provided the cDNA or gDNA that made up the material.

This CDR3 comprises 19 residues. V was clipped by 5 bases and J by 0 bases; unmatched bases: 13. Germline V CDR1 and CDR2: SGHTA, FQGNSA. Sequencing used immunoSEQ multiplex PCR; TCRdb keeps in-frame clones, though not all of them. The data show under 250,000 clones, with roughly nine tenths seen just once and less than 7.5% held by the top ten. The sequence was collected from a man in his sixties who had recovered from COVID-19. Material for sequencing was peripheral blood. V usage is TRBV7-2 and J usage is TRBJ1-4, with 9 bases fitting TRBD1. CDR3 DNA: TGTGCCAGCAGCGTCAACAGGGGGCCTCTAAGAACAACTAATGAAAAACTGTTTTTT. It is translated as CASSVNRGPLRTTNEKLFF. Full variable domain (remainder filled in from reference TRBV7-2 and TRBJ1-4): GAGVSQSPSNKVTEKGKDVELRCDPISGHTALYWYRQSLGQGLEFLIYFQGNSAPDKSGLPSDRFSAERTGGSVSTLTIQRTQQEDSAVYLCASSVNRGPLRTTNEKLFFGSGTQLSVL.